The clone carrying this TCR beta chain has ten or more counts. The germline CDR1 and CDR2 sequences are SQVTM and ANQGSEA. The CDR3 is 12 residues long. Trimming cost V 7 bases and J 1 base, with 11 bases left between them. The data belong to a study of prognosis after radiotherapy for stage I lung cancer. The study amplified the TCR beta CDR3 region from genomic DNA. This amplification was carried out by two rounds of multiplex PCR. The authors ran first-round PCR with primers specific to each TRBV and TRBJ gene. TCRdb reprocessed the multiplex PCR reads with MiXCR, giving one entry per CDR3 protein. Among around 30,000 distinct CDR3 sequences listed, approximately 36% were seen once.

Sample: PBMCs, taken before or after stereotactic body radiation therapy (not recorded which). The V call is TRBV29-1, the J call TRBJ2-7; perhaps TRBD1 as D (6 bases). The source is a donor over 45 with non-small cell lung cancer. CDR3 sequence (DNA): TGCAGCGCCTGGACAGTATCCTACGAGCAGTACTTC. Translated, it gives CSAWTVSYEQYF.